Shown below are 11 T cell receptor beta chains from a single sample sequenced in a study of vaccination effects on CD4 cells after COVID-19. Their specific antigens are unknown. Assay: immunoSEQ multiplex PCR; the TCRdb copy retains only in-frame clones and omits some. The sample has 30,000 to 35,000 clones, over 70% seen once. Isolating CD4+ T cells followed 9 to 11 days of culture. Either the BNT162b2 or mRNA-1273 vaccine was given to participants in two doses. Sequenced material: CD4+ T cells from PBMCs cultured without peptide, taken after COVID-19 vaccination. These receptors originate from a human donor who received a COVID-19 vaccine.

The chain is built from TRBV5-4 and TRBJ2-1; 10 bases map to TRBD2. Germline CDR1 reads SGHNT; CDR2 reads YYREEE (reference sequence). There are 17 residues in the CDR3. With V trimmed by 1 base and J by 6 bases, 10 bases remained unmatched. CDR3 DNA sequence: TGTGCCAGCAGCTTGCGGGGCACACTAGCGGGAAGCAATGAGCAGTTCTTC. Its translation: CASSLRGTLAGSNEQFF. Looking up the rest from reference TRBV5-4 and TRBJ2-1 gives the full variable domain: ETGVTQSPTHLIKTRGQQVTLRCSSQSGHNTVSWYQQALGQGPQFIFQYYREEENGRGNFPPRFSGLQFPNYSSELNVNALELDDSALYLCASSLRGTLAGSNEQFFGPGTRLTVL.

The chain joins TRBV18 to TRBJ2-3; 7 nucleotides align to TRBD2. The CDR3 has 17 amino acids. Germline CDR1 KGHSH, CDR2 LQKENI. V gave up 0 bases and J gave up 0 bases; unmatched junction bases: 6. CDR3 nucleotides: TGTGCCAGCTCACCACCGGTGGGAGGGGCTAGCACAGATACGCAGTATTTT. As protein: CASSPPVGGASTDTQYF.

The count of this clone is one. The rearrangement joins TRBV5-1 to TRBJ2-6, with 10 bases matching TRBD1. Germline V gene lookup returns CDR1 SGHRS and CDR2 YFSETQ. With V trimmed by 2 bases and J by 4 bases, 3 bases remained unmatched. The CDR3 is 16 amino acids. CDR3 region: CASSFGTGVGANVLTF. The CDR3 region has the DNA TGCGCCAGCAGCTTCGGGACAGGGGTCGGGGCCAACGTCCTGACTTTC.

The V call is TRBV6-5, the J call TRBJ1-2; no clear D gene. Trimming removed 0 bases at V and 5 bases at J, with 4 bases between. This CDR3 region has 12 residues. Germline values: CDR1 MNHEY, CDR2 SVGAGI. CDR3 DNA sequence: TGTGCCAGCAGTTACTCGGGATATGGCTACACCTTC. Amino acid sequence: CASSYSGYGYTF.

J is TRBJ2-3 and V is TRBV5-1; unclear D gene. Trimming stripped 1 base from V and 3 bases from J, with 6 bases between. This CDR3 is 13 amino acids long. The germline gives CDR1 SGHRS, CDR2 YFSETQ. The CDR3 reads CASSLRVTDTQYF. DNA of the CDR3: TGCGCCAGCAGCTTGAGGGTTACAGATACGCAGTATTTT.

CDR3 region: CASTGERRQGVYENIQYF. The CDR3 nucleotides are TGTGCCAGCACGGGGGAGAGAAGACAGGGGGTGTATGAAAACATTCAGTACTTC. The chain couples TRBV6-4 to TRBJ2-4, with 9 bases identical to TRBD1. This CDR3 contains 18 residues. J gave up 5 bases and V 7 bases, and 18 bases lay outside the gene matches. Per the germline V gene, CDR1 is MRHNA and CDR2 is SNTAGT.

This chain links TRBV5-1 with TRBJ1-1, with 8 positions matching TRBD1. The germline V gene encodes CDR1 SGHRS and CDR2 YFSETQ. The CDR3 has 13 amino acids. J was trimmed by 10 bases and V by 0 bases; bases with no gene match: 5. DNA for the CDR3: TGCGCCAGCAGCTTGGAGACAGGGGTAGGAGCTTTCTTT. Its protein is CASSLETGVGAFF.

The V call is TRBV25-1, the J call TRBJ2-1; TRBD2 might be the D (6 bases). Trimming left V 6 bases short and J 2 bases short, with 11 bases between. The CDR3 runs 14 residues. The germline gives CDR1 MGHDK, CDR2 SYGVNS. CDR3 sequence reads: CASRGGGAYNEQFF. CDR3 DNA sequence: TGTGCCAGCAGGGGGGGAGGCGCCTACAATGAGCAGTTCTTC.

This clone was seen only a few times. The chain combines TRBV25-1 with TRBJ2-2; no clear D gene. The CDR3 contains 15 residues. Trimming removed 1 base at V and 0 bases at J, with 6 bases between. Germline V lookup: CDR1 MGHDK, CDR2 SYGVNS. For the CDR3, the DNA is TGTGCCAGCAGTGAATCCACGTCGAACACCGGGGAGCTGTTTTTT. It is translated as CASSESTSNTGELFF.

This clone was counted once. The J gene is TRBJ2-3, the V gene TRBV5-4, with a weak D call TRBD1 (5 bases). This CDR3 region has 15 residues. CDR1 and CDR2 from the germline V gene are SGHNT and YYREEE (reference sequence). V lost 5 bases and J 0 bases, leaving 13 bases between the germline ends. The DNA of the CDR3 is TGTGCCAGCAGAATCTACAGGTCGAGCACAGATACGCAGTATTTT. It specifies CASRIYRSSTDTQYF.

V gene TRBV7-8 combines with J gene TRBJ2-3; TRBD1 or TRBD2 may be the D gene (7 bases each). Trimming pared 4 bases from V and 12 bases from J, leaving 26 bases between. The CDR3 covers 16 residues. Germline-derived CDR1 and CDR2 are SGHVS and FQNEAQ. The CDR3 reads CASSSNRDRRDYHQYF. As DNA, the CDR3 is TGTGCCAGCAGCTCGAACCGGGACAGAAGGGACTACCATCAGTATTTT.